Listed below are T cell receptor beta chains from one sample, sequenced in a study of vaccination effects on CD4 cells after COVID-19. Using immunoSEQ multiplex PCR, the repertoire was profiled, and TCRdb retains in-frame clones only, with some absent. The sample has more than 45,000 clones, around 76% seen once. These receptors have no identified antigens. Source: CD4+ T cells from PBMCs cultured with HIV peptides, taken before COVID-19 vaccination. These receptors were taken from a human donor who had a prior SARS-CoV-2 infection. The CDR3 runs from the conserved cysteine through the conserved F or W.

TRBJ1-5,TRBV19,CASYNRASLGQPQHF
TRBJ2-1,TRBV11-2,CASSLARTSDSYNEQFF
TRBJ2-7,TRBV14,CASSQDRTYRYEQYF
TRBJ2-7,TRBV7-3,CASSRHGATSSYEQYF
TRBJ2-3,TRBV18,CASSPLGGPDTQYF
TRBJ1-1,TRBV15,CATSRGGAGRNTEAFF
TRBJ2-2,TRBV19,CASSIEINTGELFF
TRBJ2-5,TRBV5-8,CASSTYQGSVQETQYF
TRBJ2-1,TRBV6-2/TRBV6-3,CASSTRASRPNEQFF
TRBJ2-3,TRBV4-1,CASRPGPSNTHTQYF
TRBJ1-1,TRBV7-3,CASSLGRNTEAFF
TRBJ1-5,TRBV6-5,CASKPGQWATEPQHF
TRBJ2-5,TRBV5-1,CASSLSGTSPETQYF
TRBJ1-2,TRBV6-6,CASSSLRDREGYTF
TRBJ1-1,TRBV11-2,CASRDGRPRLMNTEAFF
TRBJ2-1,TRBV11-2,CASSFGLADYNEQFF
TRBJ1-1,TRBV20-1,CSASGRGYGTEAFF
TRBJ2-1,TRBV5-4,CASSLGGASSYNEQFF
TRBJ2-7,TRBV7-2,CASSFAGRVDEQYF
TRBJ2-1,TRBV18,CASSPHVGDYNNEQFF
TRBJ2-7,TRBV6-6,CASSYPARHSYEQYF
TRBJ2-7,TRBV6-1,CASSEPTQVF
TRBJ2-7,TRBV4-3,CASSQDGDGAYEQYF
TRBJ1-1,TRBV7-6,CASSSPRGTRMNTEAFF
TRBJ2-7,TRBV5-1,CASSLTAGATYEQYF
TRBJ1-1,TRBV7-9,CASSLGPVGNTEAFF